This TCR beta chain was retrieved from a study of CD8 T cells in ankylosing spondylitis. The study's findings and limits: One TCR beta motif, made up of seven to nine highly homologous variants, appeared characteristic of ankylosing spondylitis blood. In the blood and synovial fluid of reactive arthritis, some motif variants had been previously reported.

With molecular barcodes, quantitative 5'-RACE was used to make the TCR beta libraries. TCRdb itself ran the 5' RACE reads through MiXCR, one entry per CDR3 protein. The sample lists around 890,000 distinct CDR3 sequences, approximately 12% occurring once. Per germline, CDR1 MDHEN and CDR2 SYDVKM. The V gene end was trimmed by 2 bases and the J gene end by 3 bases; junction bases not matched to a gene: 9. CDR3 length: 16 residues. This clonotype has more than one count but fewer than ten. No antigen is known for it. What was sequenced was blood, either unsorted or a sorted T cell fraction (not recorded which). The chain couples TRBV28 to TRBJ2-5, with 7 bases identical to TRBD1. This TCR was sampled from a male donor with ankylosing spondylitis. This CDR3 is CASSLATGVMKETQYF. The CDR3 nucleotides are TGTGCCAGCAGTTTAGCTACAGGGGTTATGAAAGAGACCCAGTACTTC. Looking up the rest from reference TRBV28 and TRBJ2-5 gives the full variable domain: DVKVTQSSRYLVKRTGEKVFLECVQDMDHENMFWYRQDPGLGLRLIYFSYDVKMKEKGDIPEGYSVSREKKERFSLILESASTNQTSMYLCASSLATGVMKETQYFGPGTRLLVL.